These 22 T cell receptor beta chains were sequenced from one sample in a study of blood T cell repertoires in COVID-19. Sequenced by immunoSEQ multiplex PCR; TCRdb stores in-frame clones only, minus some. This table holds about 160,000 clones, approximately 86% found once. The material sequenced was peripheral blood. These receptors were taken from a man between 65 and 79 years old with acute or convalescent COVID-19.

This sequence joins TRBV2 and TRBJ1-2; D perhaps matches TRBD1 (5 bases). V gave up 3 bases and J gave up 4 bases, with 9 bases separating them. CDR3 length: 13 residues. Germline V gene sequence: CDR1 SNHLY, CDR2 FYNNEI. The CDR3 reads CASSDRVAYGYTF. The CDR3 nucleotides are TGTGCCAGCAGTGACAGGGTCGCCTATGGCTACACCTTC.

This clone was recorded only once. CDR3 sequence (DNA): TGTGCCACCAGCACCCCGAACAACAATGAGCAGTTCTTC. Translation gives CATSTPNNNEQFF. This chain links TRBV15 with TRBJ2-1; D is unclear. The CDR3 consists of 13 residues. V lost 4 bases, J lost 5 bases, and 9 bases lay in between. Germline V CDR1 and CDR2: LNHNV, YYDKDF (reference sequence).

This rearrangement joins TRBV11-2 to TRBJ2-7; D might be TRBD1 (6 bases). CDR1 SGHAT and CDR2 FQNNGV come from the germline V gene. The V gene lost 1 base and the J gene lost 2 bases, with 15 bases spanning the gap. The CDR3 runs to 16 residues. CDR3 in DNA: TGTGCCAGCAGCTTAGTAGGGCAGGCAGGGGCCTACGAGCAGTACTTC. This translates into CASSLVGQAGAYEQYF.

The sample holds a few counts of this clone. The chain has TRBV28 and TRBJ2-5; the match to TRBD2 covers 10 bases. V shed 2 bases, J shed 3 bases, and the junction held 3 bases outside the gene matches. The CDR3 is 15 amino acids. The germline CDR1 and CDR2 sequences are MDHEN and SYDVKM. This CDR3 is CASSLPGLAKETQYF. Here the CDR3 DNA reads TGTGCCAGCAGTTTACCGGGACTAGCGAAAGAGACCCAGTACTTC.

This sequence joins TRBV7-2 and TRBJ2-7, with 7 bases fitting TRBD2. The CDR3 covers 17 residues. The V gene end was trimmed by 6 bases and the J gene end by 3 bases; junction bases not matched to a gene: 17. CDR1 is SGHTA, CDR2 FQGNSA, per germline. CDR3 DNA: TGTGCCAGCAGTGGGAGGGGCAGGGAGGGCTTCAGCTACGAGCAGTACTTC. Translated: CASSGRGREGFSYEQYF. The variable domain in full, completed from reference TRBV7-2 and TRBJ2-7, reads GAGVSQSPSNKVTEKGKDVELRCDPISGHTALYWYRQSLGQGLEFLIYFQGNSAPDKSGLPSDRFSAERTGGSVSTLTIQRTQQEDSAVYLCASSGRGREGFSYEQYFGPGTRLTVT.

The rearrangement links TRBV4-3 to TRBJ2-3; 11 bases are shared with TRBD2. The CDR3 loop spans 17 amino acids. Germline CDR1 is LGHNA and CDR2 is YSLEER. With V trimmed by 0 bases and J by 5 bases, 7 bases remained unmatched. CDR3 amino acids: CASSQDSGRAGGDTQYF. As DNA, the CDR3 is TGCGCCAGCAGCCAAGATAGCGGGAGGGCCGGAGGAGATACGCAGTATTTT.

This clone was seen just once. This chain uses TRBV18 with TRBJ2-5; 7 positions agree with TRBD1. CDR1 is KGHSH, CDR2 LQKENI, per germline. The CDR3 length is 14 residues. The V and J ends lost 6 bases and 2 bases, in that order; junction bases with no gene match: 6. CDR3 nucleotides: TGTGCCAGCTCGCTAGGGACAGTACAAGAGACCCAGTACTTC. Amino acids: CASSLGTVQETQYF.

V gene TRBV4-3 combines with J gene TRBJ1-2; 10 bases fit TRBD1. The ends lost 3 bases at V and 9 bases at J; junction bases unmatched: 10. CDR1 is LGHNA and CDR2 is YSLEER in the germline V gene. CDR3 length: 15 residues. CDR3 bases: TGCGCCAGCAGCCACCGTCTGGGACAGGGGTTCAGCTACACCTTC. Its translation: CASSHRLGQGFSYTF.

The V call is TRBV15, the J call TRBJ2-1; the match to TRBD2 covers 10 bases. Germline V lookup: CDR1 LNHNV, CDR2 YYDKDF (reference sequence). The length of the CDR3 is 16 residues. The ends lost 4 bases at V and 6 bases at J; junction bases unmatched: 9. The CDR3 sequence is CATSTGLAVKLNEQFF. CDR3 coding DNA: TGTGCCACCAGCACTGGACTAGCGGTAAAGCTCAATGAGCAGTTCTTC.

The rearrangement joins TRBV28 to TRBJ2-5; the match to TRBD2 covers 11 bases. Losses at the gene ends were 0 bases for V and 5 bases for J; bases not matched to a gene: 5. Germline loops: CDR1 MDHEN, CDR2 SYDVKM. The CDR3 sequence is 16 residues long. Written as DNA, the CDR3 is TGTGCCAGCAGTTTATGGCCGGCTAGCGGGAGGGAGACCCAGTACTTC. This encodes CASSLWPASGRETQYF.

This clone was detected only once. The genes are TRBV30 and TRBJ2-6; D possibly corresponds to TRBD2 (6 bases). Looked up from germline, CDR1 is GTSNPN and CDR2 is SVGIG (reference sequence). Trimming took off 3 bases at V and 0 bases at J, with 15 bases between the two ends. CDR3 length: 17 amino acids. The CDR3: CAWRAWDGSSGANVLTF. The CDR3, as DNA: TGTGCCTGGAGAGCTTGGGACGGGAGCTCTGGGGCCAACGTCCTGACTTTC.

J is TRBJ2-7 and V is TRBV27, with a tentative D call TRBD2 (6 bases). The germline gives CDR1 MNHEY, CDR2 SMNVEV (reference sequence). The V gene lost 5 bases and the J gene lost 4 bases, with 21 bases spanning the gap. The CDR3 length is 16 residues. In DNA form, the CDR3 reads TGTGCCAGCAGTCAGGACTTGCGGACTACGGAATACGAGCAGTACTTC. Its protein product is CASSQDLRTTEYEQYF.

The chain has TRBV5-1 and TRBJ2-5; D is possibly TRBD1 (6 bases). The CDR3 is made up of 14 amino acids. Germline lookup yields CDR1 SGHRS and CDR2 YFSETQ. The V end was cut by 1 base, the J end by 5 bases, with 12 bases between. The CDR3 DNA is TGCGCCAGCAGCTTGCAGCCAGGGGAGGAGACCCAGTACTTC. This gives the protein CASSLQPGEETQYF. The variable domain in full, completed from reference TRBV5-1 and TRBJ2-5, reads KAGVTQTPRYLIKTRGQQVTLSCSPISGHRSVSWYQQTPGQGLQFLFEYFSETQRNKGNFPGRFSGRQFSNSRSEMNVSTLELGDSALYLCASSLQPGEETQYFGPGTRLLVL.

The V and J genes are TRBV10-3 and TRBJ2-1; 11 nucleotides line up with TRBD2. Trimming removed 6 bases from V and 4 bases from J; junction bases left unmatched: 2. CDR1 and CDR2 from the germline V gene are ENHRY and SYGVKD. The CDR3 loop spans 14 amino acids. CDR3 coding DNA: TGTGCCATCAGGACTAGCGGGGATTACAATGAGCAGTTCTTC. Amino acids: CAIRTSGDYNEQFF.

This clone was seen a few times. The chain links TRBV29-1 to TRBJ1-1, with 7 positions matching TRBD1. The CDR3 consists of 11 residues. The V and J ends lost 1 base and 11 bases, in that order; junction bases with no gene match: 4. CDR1 SQVTM and CDR2 ANQGSEA come from the germline V gene. CDR3 protein: CSVEGTGTAFF. The CDR3 DNA sequence: TGCAGCGTTGAAGGGACAGGTACGGCTTTCTTT.

The chain recombines TRBV6-5 with TRBJ2-3; TRBD2 might be the D (6 bases). V lost 7 bases and J lost 0, with 11 bases in between. The CDR3 loop spans 14 amino acids. CDR1 is MNHEY and CDR2 is SVGAGI in the germline V gene. The CDR3, as DNA: TGTGCCAGCACCCTAGCGCTTAGCACAGATACGCAGTATTTT. It specifies CASTLALSTDTQYF.

V and J are TRBV5-1 and TRBJ2-7, with 11 bases aligning to TRBD1. This CDR3 has 17 residues. After removal of 3 bases from V and 4 bases from J, the junction contained 12 bases not matched to a gene. CDR1 is SGHRS, CDR2 YFSETQ, per germline. CDR3 sequence reads: CASSSTAGTGGGYEQYF. The CDR3 region has the DNA TGCGCCAGCAGCTCCACCGCCGGGACAGGGGGGGGGTACGAGCAGTACTTC.

The chain employs TRBV9 and TRBJ2-1; D is ambiguous. V lost 0 bases, J lost 4 bases, and 5 bases lay in between. CDR1 SGDLS and CDR2 YYNGEE come from the germline V gene. The CDR3 is 13 amino acids. For the CDR3, the DNA is TGTGCCAGCAGCGTAGGGAGATACAATGAGCAGTTCTTC. This encodes CASSVGRYNEQFF.

The chain couples TRBV7-6 to TRBJ2-3; no reliable D call. The CDR3 contains 16 residues. Trimming took off 1 base at V and 0 bases at J, with 11 bases between the two ends. The V gene's germline CDR1 is SGHVS and CDR2 FNYEAQ. The CDR3 region is CASSLGTTASTDTQYF. The CDR3 nucleotides read TGTGCCAGCAGCTTAGGAACTACCGCTAGCACAGATACGCAGTATTTT.

The chain recombines TRBV5-1 with TRBJ2-1, with TRBD2 matching 7 bases. The CDR3 spans 16 residues. Unmatched junction bases numbered 6, after V lost 0 bases and J lost 3 bases. Germline CDR1 is SGHRS and CDR2 is YFSETQ. CDR3 region: CASSLGRLADYNEQFF. In DNA form, the CDR3 reads TGCGCCAGCAGCTTGGGTCGGCTAGCGGACTACAATGAGCAGTTCTTC. Supplemented by reference TRBV5-1 and TRBJ2-1, the full variable domain reads KAGVTQTPRYLIKTRGQQVTLSCSPISGHRSVSWYQQTPGQGLQFLFEYFSETQRNKGNFPGRFSGRQFSNSRSEMNVSTLELGDSALYLCASSLGRLADYNEQFFGPGTRLTVL.

The V gene is TRBV6-5, the J gene TRBJ1-4, with D possibly matching TRBD1 (6 bases). V shed 10 bases and J shed 7 bases, with 16 bases lying between them. The CDR3 runs 13 residues. The germline CDR1 and CDR2 sequences are MNHEY and SVGAGI. CDR3 region: CATRLQGIEKLFF. CDR3 nucleotide sequence: TGTGCCACCCGACTTCAGGGGATTGAAAAACTGTTTTTT.

This rearrangement joins TRBV2 to TRBJ2-3; 9 bases are shared with TRBD1. Germline CDR1 SNHLY, CDR2 FYNNEI. The CDR3 is 15 amino acids. Trimming removed 6 bases from V and 3 bases from J; junction bases left unmatched: 7. The CDR3 loop reads CASRGTGGLTDTQYF. CDR3 coding DNA: TGTGCCAGCAGGGGTACAGGGGGCCTAACAGATACGCAGTATTTT.